Listed below are T cell receptor beta chains from one sample, sequenced in a study of STAT5B mutations in CD4+ large granular lymphocyte leukemia. Repertoires were generated with immunoSEQ multiplex PCR, while TCRdb's copy carries only in-frame clones and drops some. The sample yields some 30,000 clones, roughly 76% seen once. The specimen sequenced was CD4+ T cells from blood buffy coats. The source of these receptors is a human donor in good health. CDR3s leave out the opening cysteine and the closing phenylalanine or tryptophan. A D gene is named only where the DNA matches it firmly.

D gene: TRBD1; V gene: TRBV14; CDR3 length: 14; J gene: TRBJ2-1; CDR3 protein: ASSPFWGQGANEQF
D gene: TRBD2; V gene: TRBV11-2; CDR3 length: 14; J gene: TRBJ2-1; CDR3 protein: ASSLGLAGGYNEQF
D gene: TRBD1; V gene: TRBV19; CDR3 length: 10; J gene: TRBJ2-7; CDR3 protein: ASSVDRGQQY
D gene: NA; V gene: TRBV27; CDR3 length: 15; J gene: TRBJ2-2; CDR3 protein: ASSLSPASRNTGELF
D gene: NA; V gene: TRBV4-1; CDR3 length: 14; J gene: TRBJ1-3; CDR3 protein: ASSRGGADAGNTIY
D gene: NA; V gene: TRBV25-1; CDR3 length: 12; J gene: TRBJ1-2; CDR3 protein: ASSELGVGYGYT
D gene: TRBD2; V gene: TRBV5-1; CDR3 length: 15; J gene: TRBJ2-1; CDR3 protein: ASSLGLLAGGPDEQF
D gene: TRBD1; V gene: TRBV28; CDR3 length: 13; J gene: TRBJ1-3; CDR3 protein: ASSLTGHSGNTIY
D gene: TRBD1; V gene: TRBV5-1; CDR3 length: 14; J gene: TRBJ1-4; CDR3 protein: ASSPGQGVTNEKLF
D gene: TRBD1; V gene: TRBV5-1; CDR3 length: 13; J gene: TRBJ1-2; CDR3 protein: ASSLEGQGPYGYT
D gene: NA; V gene: TRBV28; CDR3 length: 12; J gene: TRBJ2-7; CDR3 protein: ASSSQWGPGEQY
D gene: NA; V gene: TRBV7-2; CDR3 length: 11; J gene: TRBJ1-1; CDR3 protein: ASSPQANTEAF
D gene: TRBD1; V gene: TRBV23-1; CDR3 length: 13; J gene: TRBJ2-3; CDR3 protein: ASSHRGQAADTQY
D gene: TRBD1; V gene: TRBV5-1; CDR3 length: 13; J gene: TRBJ2-5; CDR3 protein: ASSATGTGQETQY
D gene: NA; V gene: TRBV30; CDR3 length: 8; J gene: TRBJ2-7; CDR3 protein: AWSSYEQY
D gene: TRBD1; V gene: TRBV27; CDR3 length: 14; J gene: TRBJ1-1; CDR3 protein: ASSLLGRGRHTEAF
D gene: NA; V gene: TRBV6-6; CDR3 length: 13; J gene: TRBJ1-1; CDR3 protein: ASSYSVQTNTEAF
D gene: TRBD2; V gene: TRBV18; CDR3 length: 14; J gene: TRBJ2-3; CDR3 protein: ASSPQLAGRTDTQY
D gene: NA; V gene: TRBV9; CDR3 length: 12; J gene: TRBJ2-5; CDR3 protein: ASSVGVVRETQY
D gene: TRBD2; V gene: TRBV7-3; CDR3 length: 12; J gene: TRBJ2-1; CDR3 protein: ASSPGLVGTEQF
D gene: TRBD2; V gene: TRBV28; CDR3 length: 15; J gene: TRBJ2-2; CDR3 protein: ASSFISGLASTGELF
D gene: NA; V gene: TRBV5-1; CDR3 length: 13; J gene: TRBJ2-1; CDR3 protein: ASSFSGTFNNEQF
D gene: NA; V gene: TRBV10-3; CDR3 length: 11; J gene: TRBJ2-7; CDR3 protein: ATMAGSSYEQY
D gene: NA; V gene: TRBV5-4; CDR3 length: 11; J gene: TRBJ1-2; CDR3 protein: ASSLVEGNGYT
D gene: NA; V gene: TRBV4-2; CDR3 length: 14; J gene: TRBJ1-6; CDR3 protein: ASSQVGGVDNSPLH
D gene: TRBD2; V gene: TRBV5-4; CDR3 length: 12; J gene: NA; CDR3 protein: ASSGASGSYEQY
D gene: NA; V gene: TRBV5-1; CDR3 length: 12; J gene: TRBJ2-7; CDR3 protein: ASSLAGGAYEQY
D gene: NA; V gene: TRBV5-5; CDR3 length: 11; J gene: TRBJ2-7; CDR3 protein: ASSFTGNRWQY
D gene: NA; V gene: TRBV6-5; CDR3 length: 11; J gene: TRBJ2-7; CDR3 protein: ASSFSRGYEQY
D gene: NA; V gene: TRBV14; CDR3 length: 12; J gene: TRBJ2-3; CDR3 protein: ASSQGQTQDTQY
D gene: NA; V gene: TRBV5-1; CDR3 length: 12; J gene: TRBJ1-1; CDR3 protein: ASSSGRNRAEAF
D gene: NA; V gene: TRBV2; CDR3 length: 13; J gene: TRBJ1-1; CDR3 protein: ASSEDWAGDTEAF
D gene: TRBD2; V gene: TRBV29-1; CDR3 length: 15; J gene: TRBJ2-1; CDR3 protein: SVEDPAGGRAHNEQF
D gene: NA; V gene: TRBV4-3; CDR3 length: 14; J gene: TRBJ1-1; CDR3 protein: ASSQAYRALNTEAF
D gene: NA; V gene: TRBV7-9; CDR3 length: 10; J gene: TRBJ1-2; CDR3 protein: ASSSELSGYT
D gene: TRBD1; V gene: TRBV15; CDR3 length: 14; J gene: TRBJ2-7; CDR3 protein: ATSRARGTASYEQY
D gene: NA; V gene: TRBV6-4; CDR3 length: 17; J gene: TRBJ1-5; CDR3 protein: ASSDSIPGRTFGNQPQH
D gene: NA; V gene: TRBV9; CDR3 length: 20; J gene: TRBJ1-5; CDR3 protein: ASSPVVKTGRTPLYSNQPQH
D gene: NA; V gene: TRBV29-1; CDR3 length: 11; J gene: TRBJ2-7; CDR3 protein: SVKESSSYEQY
D gene: NA; V gene: TRBV28; CDR3 length: 13; J gene: TRBJ2-7; CDR3 protein: ASSLAAVRAYEQY
D gene: NA; V gene: TRBV27; CDR3 length: 15; J gene: TRBJ1-5; CDR3 protein: ASSPSRLRSYFLPQH
D gene: NA; V gene: TRBV11-2; CDR3 length: 13; J gene: TRBJ1-3; CDR3 protein: ASSFFQGTGNTIY
D gene: TRBD1; V gene: TRBV5-1; CDR3 length: 12; J gene: TRBJ2-7; CDR3 protein: ASSLEGAGGEQY